The entry below describes one T cell receptor (beta chain). These data belong to a study of CD8+CD57+ T cells in acquired aplastic anemia. Genomic DNA was employed as the template in profiling TCR beta VDJ and CDR3. TCRdb itself ran the reads through MiXCR, one entry per CDR3 protein. The data show some 220,000 distinct CDR3 sequences, with roughly 35% seen just once and 0.95% to 1.3% held by the top ten. CDR3 size: 13 residues. The J segment lost 14 bases and the V segment lost 3 bases, leaving 9 bases of the junction unmatched. Germline V lookup: CDR1 LNHNV, CDR2 YYDKDF (reference sequence). Sequenced sample: sorted CD4+, CD8+, or CD8+CD57+ T cells (not recorded which) from PBMCs. The receptor was derived from a human donor in good health, serving as a control. This chain uses TRBV15 with TRBJ1-5, with 8 bases lining up with TRBD1. CDR3 in DNA: TGTGCCACCAGCAGCAGGACAGGGCGGAACGAGCATTTT. Its protein is CATSSRTGRNEHF.